This T cell receptor (beta chain) came from a study of blood T cell repertoires in COVID-19. Study as a whole: Sites in the United States, Italy and Spain provided acute and convalescent COVID-19 samples. Sample material is recorded as cDNA or gDNA derived from T cells, B-cell-depleted T cells, or PBMCs.

In germline, CDR1 is LGHNA, CDR2 YNFKEQ. V lost 6 bases, J lost 5 bases, and 11 bases stayed unmatched. This CDR3 is built from 17 residues. Produced via immunoSEQ multiplex PCR; TCRdb's table is partial and in-frame only. The data show 250,000 to 300,000 clones, just under 90% seen once. The chain carries TRBV4-2 and TRBJ2-5; 14 bases fit TRBD2. The clonotype originates from a woman aged 25 to 39 with COVID-19, enrolled during active disease. The material sequenced was peripheral blood. The CDR3 protein is CASSRSGLAGGRETQYF. CDR3 coding DNA: TGTGCCAGCAGTCGATCCGGACTAGCGGGGGGAAGGGAGACCCAGTACTTC.